Listed below are T cell receptor beta chains from one sample, sequenced in a study of control samples from healthy donors and cancer patients. Generated by immunoSEQ multiplex PCR, the TCRdb table keeps only in-frame clones and is missing some. The table lists 150,000 to 200,000 clones, 75% to 95% of them singletons. Source material: blood. The receptors stem from a woman in her 30s in good health. The CDR3 runs from the conserved cysteine through the conserved F or W. Fields, in order: J gene, D gene, CDR3 length, V gene, clone size, CDR3 protein, CDR3 DNA. D genes are given only for firm matches. The size entry is marked missing in some rows and otherwise reads once, few, many or a size class.

TRBJ2-6,TRBD1,17,TRBV5-1,.,CASSSGQGTTGANVLTF,TGCGCCAGCAGCTCCGGACAGGGGACAACTGGGGCCAACGTCCTGACTTTC
TRBJ1-5,.,15,TRBV6-2/TRBV6-3,.,CASSYSQAGNQPQHF,TGTGCCAGCAGTTACTCCCAGGCGGGAAATCAGCCCCAGCATTTT
TRBJ2-5,TRBD2,15,TRBV5-1,.,CASSFGGRGGETQYF,TGCGCCAGCAGCTTCGGAGGGAGGGGTGGAGAGACCCAGTACTTC
TRBJ2-7,TRBD2,15,TRBV28,.,CASGLAGGPTYEQYF,TGTGCCAGCGGACTAGCGGGAGGGCCCACCTACGAGCAGTACTTC
TRBJ2-3,.,14,TRBV7-8,.,CASSLGDSTDTQYF,TGTGCCAGCAGCTTGGGGGACAGCACAGATACGCAGTATTTT
TRBJ2-1,TRBD1,16,TRBV4-1,.,CASSQTTGVNYNEQFF,TGCGCCAGCAGCCAAACAACAGGGGTCAACTACAATGAGCAGTTCTTC
TRBJ2-3,TRBD1,15,TRBV6-4,few,CASSDGTGGTDTQYF,TGTGCCAGCAGTGACGGGACAGGGGGCACAGATACGCAGTATTTT
TRBJ1-2,.,12,TRBV19,.,CASSIRDGGYTF,TGTGCCAGTAGTATCCGGGACGGTGGCTACACCTTC
TRBJ1-1,.,13,TRBV14,.,CASSQGQNTEAFF,TGTGCCAGCAGCCAAGGGCAGAACACTGAAGCTTTCTTT
TRBJ2-3,TRBD2,16,TRBV9,.,CASSAGLAETTDTQYF,TGTGCCAGCAGCGCGGGACTAGCGGAGACCACAGATACGCAGTATTTT
TRBJ1-1,TRBD1,14,TRBV19,.,CASSRDRGNTEAFF,TGTGCCAGTAGTAGGGACAGGGGGAACACTGAAGCTTTCTTT
TRBJ2-2,.,15,TRBV6-6,.,CASSYSGPNTGELFF,TGTGCCAGCAGTTACTCCGGACCCAACACCGGGGAGCTGTTTTTT
TRBJ2-7,TRBD2,19,TRBV19,.,CASSIAGRGASGRRYEQYF,TGTGCCAGTAGTATAGCGGGCAGGGGTGCTAGCGGGAGGCGCTACGAGCAGTACTTC
TRBJ1-2,.,11,TRBV19,.,CASSRGDGYTF,TGTGCCAGTAGTCGGGGGGATGGCTACACCTTC
TRBJ1-2,.,13,TRBV7-3,once,CASSPGLYYGYTF,TGTGCCAGCAGCCCGGGACTGTACTATGGCTACACCTTC
TRBJ2-2,TRBD2,14,TRBV7-7,once,CASSLAGATGELFF,TGTGCTAGCAGCTTAGCGGGGGCCACCGGGGAGCTGTTTTTT
TRBJ1-2,TRBD1,13,TRBV11-3,.,CASSPGQGSCYTF,TGTGCCAGCAGCCCGGGACAGGGTTCTTGCTACACCTTC
TRBJ1-5,.,12,TRBV6-2/TRBV6-3,.,CASSTGNQPQHF,TGTGCCAGCAGTACGGGCAATCAGCCCCAGCATTTT
TRBJ1-4,.,15,TRBV19,.,CASSIRGGTNEKLFF,TGTGCCAGTAGTATTCGGGGGGGAACTAATGAAAAACTGTTTTTT
TRBJ1-1,TRBD1,15,TRBV11-3,.,CASSLVGQGNTEAFF,TGTGCCAGCAGCTTAGTGGGACAGGGGAACACTGAAGCTTTCTTT
TRBJ2-5,TRBD2,17,TRBV24-1,.,CATSDPGLAGVQETQYF,TGTGCCACCAGTGATCCGGGACTAGCGGGAGTCCAAGAGACCCAGTACTTC
TRBJ2-2,TRBD2,14,TRBV5-1,once,CASSSSGDTGELFF,TGCGCCAGCAGTAGTAGCGGGGACACCGGGGAGCTGTTTTTT
TRBJ2-5,TRBD2,17,TRBV4-1,.,CASSLRTSGAYQETQYF,TGCGCCAGCAGCCTCCGGACTAGCGGGGCGTACCAAGAGACCCAGTACTTC
TRBJ2-7,.,13,TRBV4-2,.,CASSQGERYEQYF,TGTGCCAGCAGCCAAGGCGAACGATACGAGCAGTACTTC
TRBJ2-3,TRBD2,15,TRBV28,.,CASSSPLAGTDTQYF,TGTGCCAGCAGTTCCCCACTAGCGGGTACAGATACGCAGTATTTT
TRBJ1-1,.,13,TRBV6-5,.,CASSYDRRTEAFF,TGTGCCAGCAGTTACGACAGGCGAACTGAAGCTTTCTTT
TRBJ2-1,TRBD2,16,TRBV15,.,CATSRDRGSGRAEQFF,TGTGCCACCAGCAGAGATCGAGGTAGCGGGAGGGCCGAGCAGTTCTTC
TRBJ1-2,TRBD1,12,TRBV28,.,CASSLWTGGYTF,TGTGCCAGCAGTTTGTGGACAGGGGGCTACACCTTC
TRBJ2-2,.,15,TRBV11-1,.,CASSFGGPNTGELFF,TGTGCCAGCAGCTTCGGGGGTCCGAACACCGGGGAGCTGTTTTTT
TRBJ2-5,TRBD1,17,TRBV18,.,CASSLQTGTGGGETQYF,TGTGCCAGCTCACTCCAAACCGGGACAGGGGGCGGAGAGACCCAGTACTTC
TRBJ2-1,TRBD2,15,TRBV7-3,.,CASSLIAGNIGEQFF,TGTGCCAGCAGCTTAATAGCGGGAAATATAGGGGAGCAGTTCTTC
TRBJ2-1,TRBD1,14,TRBV7-2,.,CASSLRDRYNEQFF,TGTGCCAGCAGCTTACGGGACAGATACAATGAGCAGTTCTTC
TRBJ2-2,.,15,TRBV4-3,.,CASSQDSLGVGELFF,TGCGCCAGCAGCCAAGATTCCCTAGGGGTCGGGGAGCTGTTTTTT
TRBJ1-6,.,13,TRBV6-1,.,CASSEVRNSPLHF,TGTGCCAGCAGTGAAGTTAGGAATTCACCCCTCCACTTT